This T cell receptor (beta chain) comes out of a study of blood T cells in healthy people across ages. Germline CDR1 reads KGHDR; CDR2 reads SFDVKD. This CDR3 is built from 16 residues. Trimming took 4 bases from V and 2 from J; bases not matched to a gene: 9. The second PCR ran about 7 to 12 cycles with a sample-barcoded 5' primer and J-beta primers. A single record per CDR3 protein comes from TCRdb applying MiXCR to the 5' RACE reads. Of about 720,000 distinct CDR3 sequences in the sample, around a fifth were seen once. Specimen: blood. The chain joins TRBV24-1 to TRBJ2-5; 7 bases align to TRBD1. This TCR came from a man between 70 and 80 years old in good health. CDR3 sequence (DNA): TGTGCCACCAGTGACGAGGGGGACAGTTTGCAAGAGACCCAGTACTTC. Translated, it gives CATSDEGDSLQETQYF.